Shown below are 2 T cell receptor beta chains from a single sample sequenced in a study of T-cell reconstitution after alpha-beta-depleted transplantation in children. Construction of the TCRbeta library involved unique molecular identifiers. TCRdb re-called the PCR reads through MiXCR, storing one row per CDR3 protein. This table holds hundreds of thousands of distinct CDR3 sequences, over 8% found once. The sequenced sample was PBMCs from the stem cell graft donor, obtained from the stem cell graft. The receptor set was obtained from a human donor who donated a stem cell graft to a child with SCID.

This clonotype was observed a handful of times. The V gene is TRBV6-1, the J gene TRBJ1-2; no clear D. This CDR3 spans 15 amino acids. V dropped 5 bases and J dropped 5 bases, with 18 bases sitting between them. Germline assignment: CDR1 MNHNS and CDR2 SASEGT. CDR3 in amino acids: CASSSTTRTPYGYTF. In nucleotides, the CDR3 is TGTGCCAGCAGTAGTACGACCCGAACACCATATGGCTACACCTTC.

The table lists this clonotype with a few counts. This chain links TRBV14 with TRBJ2-2; perhaps D is TRBD1 or TRBD2 (5 bases each). This CDR3 region has 16 residues. Germline V gives CDR1 SGHDN, CDR2 FVKESK. Trimming cost V 2 bases and J 1 base, with 11 bases left between them. This chain's CDR3 is CASSQTGTGNTGELFF. The CDR3 DNA sequence: TGTGCCAGCAGCCAAACCGGGACGGGGAACACCGGGGAGCTGTTTTTT.